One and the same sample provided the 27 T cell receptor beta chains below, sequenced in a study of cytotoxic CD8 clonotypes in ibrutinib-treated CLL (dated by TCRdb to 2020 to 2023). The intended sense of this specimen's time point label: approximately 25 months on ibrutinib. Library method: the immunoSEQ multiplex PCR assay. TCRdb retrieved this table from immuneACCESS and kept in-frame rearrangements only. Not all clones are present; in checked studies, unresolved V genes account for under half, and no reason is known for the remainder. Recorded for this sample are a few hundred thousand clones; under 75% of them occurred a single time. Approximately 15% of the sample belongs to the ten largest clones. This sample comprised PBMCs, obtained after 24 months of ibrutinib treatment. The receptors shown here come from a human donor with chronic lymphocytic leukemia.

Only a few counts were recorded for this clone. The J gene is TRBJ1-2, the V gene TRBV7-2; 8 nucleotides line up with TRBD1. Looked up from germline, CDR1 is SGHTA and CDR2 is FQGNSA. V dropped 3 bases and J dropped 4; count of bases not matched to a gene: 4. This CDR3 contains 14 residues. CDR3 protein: CASSLQGAGYGYTF. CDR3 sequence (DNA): TGTGCCAGCAGCTTGCAGGGGGCGGGCTATGGCTACACCTTC.

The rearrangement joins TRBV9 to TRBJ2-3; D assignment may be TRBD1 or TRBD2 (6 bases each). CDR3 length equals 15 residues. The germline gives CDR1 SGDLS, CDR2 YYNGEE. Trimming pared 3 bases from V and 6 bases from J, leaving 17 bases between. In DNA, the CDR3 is TGTGCCAGCAGCGCCCTGTTGGGGGGCTTCGATACGCAGTATTTT. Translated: CASSALLGGFDTQYF.

CDR3 loop: CASSIAGTGAGNQPQHF. The DNA of the CDR3 is TGTGCCAGTAGTATCGCCGGGACAGGGGCGGGCAATCAGCCCCAGCATTTT. The chain couples TRBV19 to TRBJ1-5; 10 bases align to TRBD1. V shed 3 bases, J shed 2 bases, and the junction held 7 bases outside the gene matches. The CDR3 runs to 17 residues. Germline loops: CDR1 LNHDA, CDR2 SQIVND (reference sequence).

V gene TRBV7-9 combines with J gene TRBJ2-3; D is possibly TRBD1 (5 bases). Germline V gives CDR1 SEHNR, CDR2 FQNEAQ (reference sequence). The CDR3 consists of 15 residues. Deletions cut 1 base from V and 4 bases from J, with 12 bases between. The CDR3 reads CASSLVQGLPDTQYF. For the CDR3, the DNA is TGTGCCAGCAGCTTAGTGCAGGGTTTGCCAGATACGCAGTATTTT.

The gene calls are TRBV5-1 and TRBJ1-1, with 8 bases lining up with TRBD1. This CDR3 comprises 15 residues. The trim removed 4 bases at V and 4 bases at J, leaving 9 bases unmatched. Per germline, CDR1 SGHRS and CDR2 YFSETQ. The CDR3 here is CASSIVTGAGTEAFF. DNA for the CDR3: TGCGCCAGCAGCATCGTGACAGGGGCAGGCACTGAAGCTTTCTTT.

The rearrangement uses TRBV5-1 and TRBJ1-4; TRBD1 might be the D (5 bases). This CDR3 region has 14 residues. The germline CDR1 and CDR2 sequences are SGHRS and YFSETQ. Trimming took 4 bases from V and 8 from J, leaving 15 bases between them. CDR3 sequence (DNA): TGCGCCAGCAGCCCGGATATAGGGGAGGAAAAACTGTTTTTT. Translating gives CASSPDIGEEKLFF.

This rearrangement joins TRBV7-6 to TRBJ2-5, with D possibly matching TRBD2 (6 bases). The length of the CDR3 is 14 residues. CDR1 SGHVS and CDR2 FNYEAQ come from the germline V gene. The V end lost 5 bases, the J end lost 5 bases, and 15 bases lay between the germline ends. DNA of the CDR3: TGTGCCAGCAGCACCCCGGGAGTAGCTGAGACCCAGTACTTC. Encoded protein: CASSTPGVAETQYF.

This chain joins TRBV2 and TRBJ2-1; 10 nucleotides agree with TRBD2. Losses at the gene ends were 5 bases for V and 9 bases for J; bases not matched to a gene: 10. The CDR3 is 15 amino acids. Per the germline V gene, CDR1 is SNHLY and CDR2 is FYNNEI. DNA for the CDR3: TGTGCCAGCAGTAGACTAGCGGGTTTGAACGCTGAGCAGTTCTTC. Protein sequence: CASSRLAGLNAEQFF.

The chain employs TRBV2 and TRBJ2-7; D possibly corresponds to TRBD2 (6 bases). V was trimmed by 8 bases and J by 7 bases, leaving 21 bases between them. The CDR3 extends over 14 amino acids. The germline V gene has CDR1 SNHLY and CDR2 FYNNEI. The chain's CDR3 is CASRSAGSWLEQYF. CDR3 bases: TGTGCCAGCCGCAGCGCGGGGTCGTGGCTGGAGCAGTACTTC.

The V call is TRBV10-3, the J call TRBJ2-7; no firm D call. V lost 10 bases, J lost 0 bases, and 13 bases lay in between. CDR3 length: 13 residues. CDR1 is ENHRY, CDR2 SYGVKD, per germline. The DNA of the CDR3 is TGTGCCACGGCGCCGGGTCCCTCCTACGAGCAGTACTTC. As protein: CATAPGPSYEQYF.

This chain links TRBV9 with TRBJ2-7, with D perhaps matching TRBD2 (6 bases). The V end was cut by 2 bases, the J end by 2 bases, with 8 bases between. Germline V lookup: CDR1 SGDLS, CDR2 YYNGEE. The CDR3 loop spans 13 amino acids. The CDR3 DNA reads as TGTGCCAGCAGCGTTAGCGGAGCCTACGAGCAGTACTTC. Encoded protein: CASSVSGAYEQYF.

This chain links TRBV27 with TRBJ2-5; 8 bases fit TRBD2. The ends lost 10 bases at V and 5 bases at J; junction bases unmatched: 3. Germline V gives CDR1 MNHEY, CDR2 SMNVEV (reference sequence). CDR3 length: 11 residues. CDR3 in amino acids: CAIGLAETQYF. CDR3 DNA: TGTGCCATTGGACTAGCTGAGACCCAGTACTTC.

CDR3 in amino acids: CASNGYMNTEAFF. In DNA, the CDR3 is TGTGCCAGTAACGGCTACATGAACACTGAAGCTTTCTTT. This chain connects TRBV19 to TRBJ1-1; D gene uncertain. There are 13 residues in the CDR3. Germline assignment: CDR1 LNHDA and CDR2 SQIVND (reference sequence). Trimming removed 7 bases at V and 0 bases at J, with 9 bases between.

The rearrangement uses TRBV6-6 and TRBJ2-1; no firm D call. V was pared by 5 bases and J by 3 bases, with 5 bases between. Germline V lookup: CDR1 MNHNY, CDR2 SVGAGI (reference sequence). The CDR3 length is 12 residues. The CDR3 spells CASSRSYNEQFF. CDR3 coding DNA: TGTGCCAGCAGTCGGAGCTACAATGAGCAGTTCTTC.

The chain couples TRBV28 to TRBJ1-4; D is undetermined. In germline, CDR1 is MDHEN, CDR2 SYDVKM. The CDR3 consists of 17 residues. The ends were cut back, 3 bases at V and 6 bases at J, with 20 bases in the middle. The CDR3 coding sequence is TGTGCCAGCAGTTTTTCATCGGGTGGCCCTTACGATGAAAAACTGTTTTTT. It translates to CASSFSSGGPYDEKLFF.

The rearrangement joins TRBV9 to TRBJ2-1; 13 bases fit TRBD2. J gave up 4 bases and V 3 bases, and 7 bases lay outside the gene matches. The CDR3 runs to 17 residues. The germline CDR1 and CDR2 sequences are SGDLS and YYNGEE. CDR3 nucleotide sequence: TGTGCCAGCAGCGAGGGACCGGGACTAGCGGGGTACAATGAGCAGTTCTTC. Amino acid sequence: CASSEGPGLAGYNEQFF.

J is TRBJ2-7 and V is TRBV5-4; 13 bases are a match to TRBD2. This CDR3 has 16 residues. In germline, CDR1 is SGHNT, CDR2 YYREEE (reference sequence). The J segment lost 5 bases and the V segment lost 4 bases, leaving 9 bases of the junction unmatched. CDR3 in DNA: TGTGCCAGCAGCAATAGACTAGCGGGAGGTTTCGACGAGCAGTACTTC. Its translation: CASSNRLAGGFDEQYF.

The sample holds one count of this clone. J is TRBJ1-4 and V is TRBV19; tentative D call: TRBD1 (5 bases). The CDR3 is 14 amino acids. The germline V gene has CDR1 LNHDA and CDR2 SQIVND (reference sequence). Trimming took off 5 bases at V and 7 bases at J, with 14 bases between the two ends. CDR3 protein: CASSGGYLGEKLFF. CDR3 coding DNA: TGTGCCAGTAGTGGGGGTTATCTCGGTGAAAAACTGTTTTTT.

The CDR3 nucleotides read TGCGCCAGCAGCCGTCCAGTGAGGGGAGCTCTTAGGTACTACTTC. Translated: CASSRPVRGALRYYF. V and J are TRBV5-1 and TRBJ2-7; the D call may be TRBD1 or TRBD2 (5 bases each). The length of the CDR3 is 15 residues. Germline V gene data show CDR1 as SGHRS and CDR2 as YFSETQ. Trimming cost V 4 bases and J 13 bases, with 27 bases left between them.

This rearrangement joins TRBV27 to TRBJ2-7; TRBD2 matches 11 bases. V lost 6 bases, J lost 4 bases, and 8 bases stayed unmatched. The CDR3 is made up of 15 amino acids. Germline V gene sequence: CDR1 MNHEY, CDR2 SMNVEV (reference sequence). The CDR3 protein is CASSRSGREKYEQYF. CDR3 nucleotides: TGTGCCAGCAGCCGTAGCGGGAGGGAGAAATACGAGCAGTACTTC.

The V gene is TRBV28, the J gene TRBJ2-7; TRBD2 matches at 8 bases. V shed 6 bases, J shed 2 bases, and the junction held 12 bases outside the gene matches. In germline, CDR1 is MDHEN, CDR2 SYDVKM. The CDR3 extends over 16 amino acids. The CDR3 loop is CASSRRAVSGAYEQYF. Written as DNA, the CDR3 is TGTGCCAGCAGCCGACGGGCGGTTAGCGGGGCCTACGAGCAGTACTTC. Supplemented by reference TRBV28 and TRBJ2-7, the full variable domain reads DVKVTQSSRYLVKRTGEKVFLECVQDMDHENMFWYRQDPGLGLRLIYFSYDVKMKEKGDIPEGYSVSREKKERFSLILESASTNQTSMYLCASSRRAVSGAYEQYFGPGTRLTVT.

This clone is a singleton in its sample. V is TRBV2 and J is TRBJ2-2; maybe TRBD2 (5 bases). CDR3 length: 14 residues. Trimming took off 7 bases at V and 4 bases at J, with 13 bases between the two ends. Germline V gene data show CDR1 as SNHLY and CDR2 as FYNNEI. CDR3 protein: CASKGGLSTGELFF. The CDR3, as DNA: TGTGCCAGCAAAGGCGGACTCAGCACCGGGGAGCTGTTTTTT.

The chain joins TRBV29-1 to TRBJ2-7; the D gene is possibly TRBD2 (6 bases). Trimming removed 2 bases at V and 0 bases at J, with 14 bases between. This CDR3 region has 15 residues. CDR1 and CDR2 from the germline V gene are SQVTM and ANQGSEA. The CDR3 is CSVEKELGGSYEQYF. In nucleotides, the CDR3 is TGCAGCGTTGAAAAGGAGCTCGGGGGCTCCTACGAGCAGTACTTC.

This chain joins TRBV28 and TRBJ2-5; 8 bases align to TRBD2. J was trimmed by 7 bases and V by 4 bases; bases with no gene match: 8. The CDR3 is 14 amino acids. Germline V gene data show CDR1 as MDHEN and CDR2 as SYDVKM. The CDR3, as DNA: TGTGCCAGCAGTTCAGTTAGCGGGGTCGGGACCCAGTACTTC. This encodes CASSSVSGVGTQYF.

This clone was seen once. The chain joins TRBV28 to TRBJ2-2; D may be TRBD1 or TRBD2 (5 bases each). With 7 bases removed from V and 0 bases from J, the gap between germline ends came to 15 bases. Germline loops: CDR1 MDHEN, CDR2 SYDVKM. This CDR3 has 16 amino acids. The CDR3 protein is CASNGASRSNTGELFF. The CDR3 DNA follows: TGTGCCAGCAATGGGGCTAGCAGATCGAACACCGGGGAGCTGTTTTTT.

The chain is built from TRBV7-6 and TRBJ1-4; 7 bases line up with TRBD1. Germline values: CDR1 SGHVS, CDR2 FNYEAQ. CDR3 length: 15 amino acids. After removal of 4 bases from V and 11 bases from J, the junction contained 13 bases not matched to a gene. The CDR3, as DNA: TGTGCCAGCAGCTCAACAGGGGCGCCCAGGTGGAAACTGTTTTTT. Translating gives CASSSTGAPRWKLFF.

In nucleotides, the CDR3 is TGTGCCAGCAGCGTAGCCGGGAGGGAGGGAGATACGCAGTATTTT. This sequence encodes CASSVAGREGDTQYF. This sequence joins TRBV9 and TRBJ2-3; 8 positions agree with TRBD2. After removal of 0 bases from V and 5 bases from J, the junction contained 5 bases not matched to a gene. The germline CDR1 and CDR2 sequences are SGDLS and YYNGEE. The length of the CDR3 is 15 residues.